The 15 T cell receptor beta chains below were found in one sample sequenced in a study of T cell repertoires in cytomegalovirus infection. TCRdb recomputed calls from the reads with MiXCR, one row per CDR3 protein. The table shows about half a million distinct CDR3 sequences, with around 35% occurring only once. These receptors are not linked to any known antigen. The material was cultured PBMCs, obtained from culture after CMV antigen stimulation. These receptors originate from a human donor in good health (CMV status not recorded). Some clones in this sample may be carry-over from other donors' samples.

The sample holds many counts of this clonotype. This chain links TRBV7-9 with TRBJ1-1; D gene uncertain. The CDR3 runs 12 residues. Between the trimmed V and J ends, which lost 5 bases and 6 bases, there was a span of 10 bases. Germline lookup yields CDR1 SEHNR and CDR2 FQNEAQ (reference sequence). DNA for the CDR3: TGTGCCAGCAGCAAGTGGGTCCCTGAAGCTTTCTTT. Translation: CASSKWVPEAFF.

CDR3: CASSIEGVFGGETQYF. In DNA, the CDR3 is TGTGCCAGTAGTATAGAAGGGGTCTTCGGGGGAGAGACCCAGTACTTC. V and J are TRBV19 and TRBJ2-5; possible D gene TRBD2, 6 bases. CDR3 length: 16 amino acids. Germline assignment: CDR1 LNHDA and CDR2 SQIVND (reference sequence). V was trimmed by 0 bases and J by 4 bases, leaving 15 bases between them.

V gene TRBV28 combines with J gene TRBJ1-1; D is ambiguous. The CDR3 length is 10 residues. V lost 6 bases, J lost 3 bases, and 2 bases lay in between. Germline loops: CDR1 MDHEN, CDR2 SYDVKM. The CDR3 sequence: CASRDTEAFF. The CDR3, as DNA: TGTGCCAGCAGGGACACTGAAGCTTTCTTT.

This chain links TRBV6-2 or TRBV6-3 with TRBJ1-5; D is uncertain. The CDR3 totals 13 residues. Between the trimmed V and J ends, which lost 7 bases and 4 bases, there was a span of 11 bases. The germline gives CDR1 MNHEY, CDR2 SVGEGT. The CDR3 region has the DNA TGTGCCAGCACGGAGGTTAGAAATCAGCCCCAGCATTTT. This sequence encodes CASTEVRNQPQHF.

J is TRBJ2-3 and V is TRBV7-6; TRBD1 or TRBD2 may be the D gene (5 bases each). CDR3 length: 15 amino acids. V lost 1 base, J lost 3 bases, and 11 bases lay in between. CDR1 and CDR2 from the germline V gene are SGHVS and FNYEAQ. In nucleotides, the CDR3 is TGTGCCAGCAGCTTAGAAGGGGAGCGGACAGATACGCAGTATTTT. It is translated as CASSLEGERTDTQYF. Full variable domain (rest looked up from reference TRBV7-6 and TRBJ2-3): GAGVSQSPRYKVTKRGQDVALRCDPISGHVSLYWYRQALGQGPEFLTYFNYEAQQDKSGLPNDRFSAERPEGSISTLTIQRTEQRDSAMYRCASSLEGERTDTQYFGPGTRLTVL.

This clonotype has more than one count but fewer than ten. The CDR3 DNA reads TGTGCCAGCAGTTACTCAACGGGTGAAAAACTGTTTTTT. The encoded protein is CASSYSTGEKLFF. V usage is TRBV6-6 and J usage is TRBJ1-4; the D is unclear. From germline, CDR1 is MNHNY and CDR2 SVGAGI (reference sequence). This CDR3 comprises 13 residues. The germline V and J ends were trimmed by 0 bases and 7 bases, with 6 bases remaining between them.

V gene TRBV29-1 combines with J gene TRBJ1-1; D is ambiguous. Germline CDR1 is SQVTM and CDR2 is ANQGSEA. V lost 3 bases and J 0 bases, leaving 11 bases between the germline ends. The CDR3 has 14 residues. The DNA for the CDR3 is TGCAGCGTTGACGGTGCCTTGATGAACACTGAAGCTTTCTTT. Translation gives CSVDGALMNTEAFF.

Remarks on this clonotype: One junction end disagrees with the germline gene, perhaps due to a read error. V is TRBV7-9 and J is TRBJ2-2; 7 bases are a match to TRBD2. Germline V lookup: CDR1 SEHNR, CDR2 FQNEAQ (reference sequence). There are 16 residues in the CDR3. In nucleotides, the CDR3 is TGTGCCAGCAGCCAATGGGGGGGTCTTCACACCGGGGAGCTGTTGTTT. This codes for CASSQWGGLHTGELLF.

The chain recombines TRBV12-3 or TRBV12-4 with TRBJ1-2, with D uncertain. This CDR3 comprises 13 residues. V was pared by 4 bases and J by 7 bases, with 13 bases between. The CDR3 region is CASSSTLARGYTF. CDR3 nucleotide sequence: TGTGCCAGCAGTTCGACACTCGCCCGTGGCTACACCTTC.

This clonotype was observed many times. The V and J genes are TRBV7-8 and TRBJ2-7; 8 nucleotides match TRBD2. Trimming cost V 7 bases and J 3 bases; bases outside gene matches: 8. There are 14 residues in the CDR3. CDR1 SGHVS and CDR2 FQNEAQ come from the germline V gene. The CDR3 reads CASTTTGGFYEQYF. The CDR3 DNA follows: TGTGCCAGCACTACGACGGGGGGGTTCTACGAGCAGTACTTC.

The chain uses TRBV6-1 and TRBJ2-6; D not certain. Germline values: CDR1 MNHNS, CDR2 SASEGT. V dropped 5 bases and J dropped 2 bases, with 10 bases sitting between them. The CDR3 has 15 amino acids. CDR3 DNA sequence: TGTGCCAGCAGTTTCCGGGCGCCTGGGGCCAACGTCCTGACTTTC. This sequence encodes CASSFRAPGANVLTF.

V gene TRBV6-5 combines with J gene TRBJ1-2; D not certain. CDR1 and CDR2 (germline): MNHEY, SVGAGI. V was trimmed by 6 bases and J by 6 bases, leaving 11 bases between them. CDR3 length: 12 amino acids. CDR3 DNA sequence: TGTGCCAGCAGGCAGGCGGTAGATGGCTACACCTTC. This encodes CASRQAVDGYTF.

This clonotype came up once. The chain combines TRBV19 with TRBJ2-1, with TRBD1 as a possible D gene (8 bases). Per germline, CDR1 LNHDA and CDR2 SQIVND (reference sequence). The length of the CDR3 is 15 residues. Deletions cut 3 bases from V and 13 bases from J, with 22 bases between. The CDR3 reads CASSISGQAGEEQFF. CDR3 sequence (DNA): TGTGCCAGTAGTATTTCGGGACAGGCGGGAGAAGAACAGTTCTTC.

This clonotype showed up many times. The rearrangement links TRBV7-2 to TRBJ1-1, with 8 positions matching TRBD1. Unmatched junction bases numbered 12, after V lost 2 bases and J lost 1 base. Germline assignment: CDR1 SGHTA and CDR2 FQGNSA. This CDR3 is built from 18 residues. The CDR3 region has the DNA TGTGCCAGCAGCTTATACGTTCAGACAGGGGAAAAGAACACTGAAGCTTTCTTT. Translated: CASSLYVQTGEKNTEAFF.

This clonotype turned up a few times. V usage is TRBV6-1 and J usage is TRBJ2-1; 8 bases map to TRBD2. The CDR3 runs to 14 residues. Germline CDR1 is MNHNS and CDR2 is SASEGT. V lost 6 bases and J lost 4; bases outside the gene matches: 5. In DNA, the CDR3 is TGTGCCAGCAGCACCCGGGGGGGTTACAATGAGCAGTTCTTC. Amino acids: CASSTRGGYNEQFF.